This TCR beta chain was sequenced during a study of PD-1 blockade in classical Hodgkin lymphoma. Trimming removed 3 bases from V and 0 bases from J, with 9 bases in between. The CDR3 sequence is 14 residues long. The germline gives CDR1 PRHDT, CDR2 FYEKMQ (reference sequence). The table came from immunoSEQ multiplex PCR; TCRdb's copy has only in-frame clones and leaves some out. The data show roughly 61,000 clones, 91% seen once. Each patient relapsed following autologous stem cell transplantation, and prior brentuximab vedotin exposure differed. Under best response, outcomes were complete response, partial response or progressive disease. Findings and caveats of the study: Diversity in CD4+ TCRs, unlike that measured in CD8+ TCRs, had risen significantly by C4D1. Newly diagnosed patients had baseline TCR diversity that was reportedly lower than that of healthy donors. With respect to the repertoire differences, their causes, possibly disease activity or prior therapy, remain undefined.

Note on this clone: Antigen: not known.

The rearrangement joins TRBV13 to TRBJ2-7; no definite D call. The sample consisted of peripheral blood mononuclear cells (PBMCs), taken before the second cycle of nivolumab. The origin of this receptor is a human donor with classical Hodgkin lymphoma. The CDR3, as DNA: TGTGCCAGCAGCTTCGGGCAAAGCTCCTACGAGCAGTACTTC. Translated, it gives CASSFGQSSYEQYF. The full variable domain, in which reference TRBV13 and TRBJ2-7 provide the parts outside the CDR3, is AAGVIQSPRHLIKEKRETATLKCYPIPRHDTVYWYQQGPGQDPQFLISFYEKMQSDKGSIPDRFSAQQFSDYHSELNMSSLELGDSALYFCASSFGQSSYEQYFGPGTRLTVT.